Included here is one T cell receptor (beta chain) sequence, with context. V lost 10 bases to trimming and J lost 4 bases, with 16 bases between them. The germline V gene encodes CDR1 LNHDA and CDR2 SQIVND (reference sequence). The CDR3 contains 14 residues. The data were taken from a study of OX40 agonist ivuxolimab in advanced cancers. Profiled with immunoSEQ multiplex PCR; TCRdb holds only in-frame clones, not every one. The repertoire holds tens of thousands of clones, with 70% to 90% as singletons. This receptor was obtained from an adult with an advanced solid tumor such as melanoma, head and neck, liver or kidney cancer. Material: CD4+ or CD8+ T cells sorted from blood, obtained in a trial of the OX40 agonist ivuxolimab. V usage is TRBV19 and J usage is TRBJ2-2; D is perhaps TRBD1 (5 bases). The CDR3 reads CAMRQGSTTGELFF. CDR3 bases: TGTGCCATGCGCCAGGGATCGACCACCGGGGAGCTGTTTTTT.